This entry features one T cell receptor beta chain sequence. What it recognizes is unknown. The data are from a study of cytomegalovirus exposure and HLA in healthy donors. The PCR ran on 60 Vbeta and 13 Jbeta primers. Libraries were prepared by immunoSEQ multiplex PCR; TCRdb keeps only in-frame clonotypes and omits some of them. The table has about 150,000 clones, approximately 80% seen once. This CDR3 has 13 amino acids. Per the germline V gene, CDR1 is SGHDN and CDR2 is FVKESK. Trimming took 4 bases from V and 5 from J, leaving 11 bases between them. Findings and caveats of the study: According to a later analysis, most TCR beta chains associated with CMV appeared HLA-restricted.

The TCR was taken from a female donor in good health and CMV-seropositive. The specimen was PBMCs. This chain uses TRBV14 with TRBJ1-2; unclear D gene. The CDR3 is CASSPSGLYGYTF. CDR3 nucleotides: TGTGCCAGCAGCCCAAGCGGGCTATATGGCTACACCTTC.